The 18 T cell receptor beta chains reported below all come from one sample, sequenced in a study of blood T cell repertoires in COVID-19. TCRdb keeps only in-frame clones here, not all; method: immunoSEQ multiplex PCR. The table shows some 270,000 clones, with about 89% occurring only once. The sample was PBMCs or T cells enriched from blood (not recorded which). These receptors all come from a woman between 40 and 55 years old who had recovered from COVID-19.

V and J are TRBV4-3 and TRBJ2-1; 9 nucleotides match TRBD2. CDR1 is LGHNA, CDR2 YSLEER, per germline. This CDR3 contains 16 residues. V trimming: 4 bases; J trimming: 0 bases; junction bases outside the gene matches: 4. The CDR3: CASSLSSGSSYNEQFF. The CDR3, as DNA: TGCGCCAGCAGCCTGAGTAGCGGGAGCTCCTACAATGAGCAGTTCTTC.

The genes are TRBV30 and TRBJ1-4; tentatively, D is TRBD1 (5 bases). Trimming removed 2 bases from V and 6 bases from J, with 10 bases in between. This CDR3 is built from 13 residues. Germline values: CDR1 GTSNPN, CDR2 SVGIG (reference sequence). This CDR3 reads CAWSPGEDEKLFF. CDR3 nucleotide sequence: TGTGCCTGGAGTCCGGGGGAGGATGAAAAACTGTTTTTT.

This clone occurred once. Here the CDR3 DNA reads TGCGCCAGCAGCTTAACCTACAGGGGGCTCATGAACACTGAAGCTTTCTTT. As protein: CASSLTYRGLMNTEAFF. The chain is built from TRBV5-1 and TRBJ1-1, with TRBD1 matching over 9 bases. This CDR3 is built from 17 residues. Trimming at V came to 2 bases and at J to 0 bases, leaving 8 bases not matched to a gene. Germline-derived CDR1 and CDR2 are SGHRS and YFSETQ.

The rearrangement uses TRBV2 and TRBJ2-3; 8 bases match TRBD2. V lost 6 bases to trimming and J lost 6 bases; unmatched junction nucleotides: 11. CDR3 size: 15 residues. From germline, CDR1 is SNHLY and CDR2 FYNNEI. Written as DNA, the CDR3 is TGTGCCAGCAGCAGAGGACTAGCCCGTCCTGATACGCAGTATTTT. Translating gives CASSRGLARPDTQYF.

The rearrangement links TRBV4-1 to TRBJ2-1, with 7 bases fitting TRBD2. Germline V gives CDR1 MGHRA, CDR2 YSYEKL. This CDR3 contains 17 residues. The junction had 10 bases not matched to a gene; V was cut back by 1 base and J by 4 bases. The CDR3 nucleotides read TGCGCCAGCAGCCAAGGCCGGACTGGCGGGAGATACAATGAGCAGTTCTTC. It yields the protein CASSQGRTGGRYNEQFF.

There are a few counts of this clone. The gene calls are TRBV3-1 (or the pseudogene TRBV3-2) and TRBJ1-2; D gene ambiguous. The V gene's germline CDR1 is LGHDT and CDR2 YNNKEL (reference sequence). Trimming stripped 0 bases from V and 5 bases from J, with 10 bases between. The length of the CDR3 is 14 residues. The chain's CDR3 is CASSQDQLGYGYTF. For the CDR3, the DNA is TGTGCCAGCAGCCAAGATCAGCTAGGATATGGCTACACCTTC.

The chain links TRBV5-1 to TRBJ1-2; a weak D match, TRBD1 (6 bases). CDR1 is SGHRS, CDR2 YFSETQ, per germline. This CDR3 is built from 16 residues. Trimming left V 3 bases short and J 0 bases short, with 15 bases between. The CDR3 region is CASSSTDSRTNYGYTF. CDR3 DNA sequence: TGCGCCAGCAGCTCCACGGACAGCAGAACTAACTATGGCTACACCTTC.

The genes are TRBV5-6 and TRBJ2-1; 9 nucleotides line up with TRBD2. The V gene's germline CDR1 is SGHDT and CDR2 YYEEEE. V was pared by 5 bases and J by 4 bases, with 10 bases of the junction left unmatched. The CDR3 extends over 16 amino acids. Here the CDR3 reads CASSPRGLAPYNEQFF. CDR3 bases: TGTGCCAGCAGTCCTCGCGGACTAGCGCCTTACAATGAGCAGTTCTTC.

This rearrangement joins TRBV7-2 to TRBJ1-1, with unresolved D. The germline gives CDR1 SGHTA, CDR2 FQGNSA. V was pared by 4 bases and J by 2 bases, with 11 bases between. The CDR3 contains 14 residues. CDR3 in amino acids: CASSYLRGNTEAFF. The CDR3 coding sequence is TGTGCCAGCAGCTACCTTAGAGGAAACACTGAAGCTTTCTTT.

The chain recombines TRBV11-1 with TRBJ1-1; weak D call: TRBD1 (6 bases). CDR3 length: 15 amino acids. The V end was cut by 1 base, the J end by 3 bases, with 12 bases between. Looked up from germline, CDR1 is SGHAT and CDR2 is FQDESV (reference sequence). The CDR3 loop reads CASSLGPGADTEAFF. For the CDR3, the DNA is TGTGCCAGCAGCTTAGGCCCAGGGGCGGACACTGAAGCTTTCTTT. The variable domain in full, completed from reference TRBV11-1 and TRBJ1-1, reads EAEVAQSPRYKITEKSQAVAFWCDPISGHATLYWYRQILGQGPELLVQFQDESVVDDSQLPKDRFSAERLKGVDSTLKIQPAELGDSAMYLCASSLGPGADTEAFFGQGTRLTVV.

This chain joins TRBV12-2 and TRBJ2-3; TRBD2 is the table's D call, not checked against the DNA. TRBV12-2 has pseudogene status. The CDR3 extends over 14 amino acids. Written as DNA, the CDR3 is TGTGCAAGTCTGACTAGCGTTGGCACAGATACGCAGTATTTT. This translates into CASLTSVGTDTQYF.

The J gene is TRBJ1-1, the V gene TRBV9, with D possibly being TRBD1 (6 bases). The V gene's germline CDR1 is SGDLS and CDR2 YYNGEE. CDR3 length: 16 residues. V was trimmed by 4 bases and J by 5 bases, leaving 21 bases between them. The CDR3 spells CASSPQGAGVVTEAFF. As DNA, the CDR3 is TGTGCCAGCAGCCCCCAAGGGGCAGGGGTTGTTACTGAAGCTTTCTTT.

The gene calls are TRBV5-1 and TRBJ1-1; 8 positions match TRBD1. Germline V lookup: CDR1 SGHRS, CDR2 YFSETQ. The CDR3 runs to 16 residues. Losses at the gene ends were 4 bases for V and 1 base for J; bases not matched to a gene: 9. The CDR3 protein is CASSLAPTGANTEAFF. The CDR3 DNA sequence: TGCGCCAGCAGCCTGGCGCCGACAGGGGCGAACACTGAAGCTTTCTTT.

This sequence joins TRBV3-1 (or the pseudogene TRBV3-2) and TRBJ2-1, with 8 nucleotides matching TRBD2. Germline CDR1 LGHDT, CDR2 YNNKEL (reference sequence). Trimming at V came to 1 base and at J to 6 bases, leaving 8 bases not matched to a gene. This CDR3 is built from 16 residues. Here the CDR3 reads CASSQGSGRGSNEQFF. CDR3 DNA: TGTGCCAGCAGCCAAGGAAGCGGGAGAGGTTCCAATGAGCAGTTCTTC.

V gene TRBV18 combines with J gene TRBJ2-7; TRBD1 is a possible D gene (5 bases). CDR1 and CDR2 from the germline V gene are KGHSH and LQKENI. The CDR3 length is 14 residues. Trimming removed 2 bases at V and 2 bases at J, with 10 bases between. CDR3 amino acids: CASSPDSGPYEQYF. The DNA for the CDR3 is TGTGCCAGCTCACCAGACAGTGGGCCCTACGAGCAGTACTTC. Using reference TRBV18 and TRBJ2-7 for the parts outside the CDR3, the full variable domain is NAGVMQNPRHLVRRRGQEARLRCSPMKGHSHVYWYRQLPEEGLKFMVYLQKENIIDESGMPKERFSAEFPKEGPSILRIQQVVRGDSAAYFCASSPDSGPYEQYFGPGTRLTVT.

This sequence joins TRBV19 and TRBJ2-5; perhaps TRBD1 as D (6 bases). V was cut by 4 bases and J by 5 bases, with 20 bases left in between. There are 16 residues in the CDR3. In germline, CDR1 is LNHDA, CDR2 SQIVND (reference sequence). The DNA for the CDR3 is TGTGCCAGTAGTACAGGGACACTTCTTTCGGGGGAGACCCAGTACTTC. Amino acids: CASSTGTLLSGETQYF.

The rearrangement links TRBV20-1 to TRBJ1-1; tentative D call: TRBD1 (5 bases). In germline, CDR1 is DFQATT, CDR2 SNEGSKA (reference sequence). Trimming took off 3 bases at V and 5 bases at J, with 13 bases between the two ends. The CDR3 has 13 amino acids. The CDR3: CSASGRRGTEAFF. The DNA of the CDR3 is TGCAGTGCTAGTGGCCGGAGGGGAACTGAAGCTTTCTTT.

The chain uses TRBV5-1 and TRBJ2-5, with a possible D match to TRBD1 (6 bases). From germline, CDR1 is SGHRS and CDR2 YFSETQ. The CDR3 totals 13 residues. Trimming removed 7 bases at V and 5 bases at J, with 15 bases between. As DNA, the CDR3 is TGCGCCAGCTCACCAGGGGTTGAGGAGACCCAGTACTTC. Its translation: CASSPGVEETQYF.